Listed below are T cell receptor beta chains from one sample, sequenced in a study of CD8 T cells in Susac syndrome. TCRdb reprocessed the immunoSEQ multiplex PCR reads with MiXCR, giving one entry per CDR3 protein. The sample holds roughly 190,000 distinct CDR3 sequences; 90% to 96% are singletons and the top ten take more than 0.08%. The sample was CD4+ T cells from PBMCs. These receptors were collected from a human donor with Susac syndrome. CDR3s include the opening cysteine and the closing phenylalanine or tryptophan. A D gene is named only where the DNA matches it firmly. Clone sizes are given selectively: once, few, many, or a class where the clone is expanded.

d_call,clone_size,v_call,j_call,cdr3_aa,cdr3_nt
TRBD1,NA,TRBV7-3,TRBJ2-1,CASSSAGQGYNEQFF,TGTGCCAGCAGCTCCGCTGGACAGGGATACAATGAGCAGTTCTTC
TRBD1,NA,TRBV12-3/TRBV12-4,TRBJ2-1,CASSLGQGAGNEQFF,TGTGCCAGCAGTTTGGGACAGGGGGCTGGAAATGAGCAGTTCTTC
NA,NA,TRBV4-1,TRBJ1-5,CASSQDRGGDRNQPQHF,TGCGCCAGCAGCCAAGATCGGGGGGGCGACCGAAATCAGCCCCAGCATTTT
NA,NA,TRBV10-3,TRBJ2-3,CAISESGGGTDTQYF,TGTGCCATCAGTGAGTCAGGCGGGGGCACAGATACGCAGTATTTT
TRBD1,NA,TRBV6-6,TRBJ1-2,CASSYGQGAYGYTF,TGTGCCAGCAGTTATGGCCAGGGGGCCTATGGCTACACCTTC
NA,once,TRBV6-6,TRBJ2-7,CASSYARTGPYEQYF,TGTGCCAGCAGTTACGCCCGGACTGGCCCCTACGAGCAGTACTTC
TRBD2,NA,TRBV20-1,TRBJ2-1,CSASKPGGSLENEQFF,TGCAGTGCTAGTAAGCCCGGGGGGTCTTTAGAGAATGAGCAGTTCTTC
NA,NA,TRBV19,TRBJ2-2,CAIKSLVGTGELFF,TGTGCCATAAAGAGTCTTGTGGGAACCGGGGAGCTGTTTTTT
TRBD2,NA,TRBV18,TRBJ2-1,CASSPLGTSGYNEQFF,TGTGCCAGCTCACCGCTCGGGACTAGCGGCTACAATGAGCAGTTCTTC
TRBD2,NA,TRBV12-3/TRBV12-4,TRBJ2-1,CASSRTSGAYNEQFF,TGTGCCAGCAGTCGGACTAGCGGGGCTTACAATGAGCAGTTCTTC
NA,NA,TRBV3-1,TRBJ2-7,CASSPWLTSLEQYF,TGTGCCAGCAGCCCTTGGCTTACTTCCCTCGAGCAGTACTTC
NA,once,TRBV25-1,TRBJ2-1,CASTRAELGHEQFF,TGTGCCAGCACCAGAGCAGAATTAGGGCATGAGCAGTTCTTC